The sequence of this TCR beta chain was determined in a study of beta chain features in type 1 diabetes. This clone was detected only a few times. CDR3 length: 16 residues. CDR1 and CDR2 (germline): LGHNA, YSLEER. V dropped 0 bases and J dropped 3; count of bases not matched to a gene: 2. The study reverse transcribed the entire isolated RNA, so it sequenced expressed TCRB transcripts. The method was immunoSEQ multiplex PCR; TCRdb's version includes in-frame clones alone and lacks a portion of them. The sample has hundreds of thousands of clones; roughly an eighth are singletons. The TCR comes from a young man in good health. Sequencing was done on a sample of naive CD4+ T cells from blood. The chain couples TRBV4-3 to TRBJ2-6; 7 bases agree with TRBD2. This chain's CDR3 is CASSQDGTIGANVLTF. The CDR3 bases are TGCGCCAGCAGCCAAGATGGGACTATTGGGGCCAACGTCCTGACTTTC.